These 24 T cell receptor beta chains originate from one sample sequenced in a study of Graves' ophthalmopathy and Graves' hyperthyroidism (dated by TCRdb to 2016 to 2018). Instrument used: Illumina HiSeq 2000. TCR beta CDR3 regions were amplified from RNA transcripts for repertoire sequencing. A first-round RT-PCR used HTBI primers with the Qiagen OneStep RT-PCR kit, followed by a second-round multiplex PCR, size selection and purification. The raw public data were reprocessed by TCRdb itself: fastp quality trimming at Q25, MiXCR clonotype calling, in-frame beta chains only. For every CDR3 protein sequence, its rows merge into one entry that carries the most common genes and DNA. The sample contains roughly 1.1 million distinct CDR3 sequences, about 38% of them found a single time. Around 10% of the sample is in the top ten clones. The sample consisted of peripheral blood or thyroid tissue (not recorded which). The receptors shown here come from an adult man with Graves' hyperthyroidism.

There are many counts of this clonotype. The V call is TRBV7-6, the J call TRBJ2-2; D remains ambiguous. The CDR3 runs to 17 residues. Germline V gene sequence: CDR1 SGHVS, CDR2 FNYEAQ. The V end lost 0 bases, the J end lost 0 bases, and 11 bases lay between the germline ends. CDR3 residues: CASSLARPDANTGELFF. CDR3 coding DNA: TGTGCCAGCAGCTTAGCTCGTCCGGATGCGAACACCGGGGAGCTGTTTTTT.

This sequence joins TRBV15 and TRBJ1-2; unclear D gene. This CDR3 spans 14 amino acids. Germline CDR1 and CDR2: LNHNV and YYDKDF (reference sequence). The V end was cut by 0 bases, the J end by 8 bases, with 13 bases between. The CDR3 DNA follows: TGTGCCACCAGCAGAGATGTCAGAGGGATGGGCTACACCTTC. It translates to CATSRDVRGMGYTF.

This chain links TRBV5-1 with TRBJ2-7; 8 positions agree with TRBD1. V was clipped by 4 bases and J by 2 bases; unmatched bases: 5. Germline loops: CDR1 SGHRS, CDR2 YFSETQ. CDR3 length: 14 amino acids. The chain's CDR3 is CASSKGQATYEQYF. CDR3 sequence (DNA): TGCGCCAGCAGCAAGGGACAGGCAACCTACGAGCAGTACTTC.

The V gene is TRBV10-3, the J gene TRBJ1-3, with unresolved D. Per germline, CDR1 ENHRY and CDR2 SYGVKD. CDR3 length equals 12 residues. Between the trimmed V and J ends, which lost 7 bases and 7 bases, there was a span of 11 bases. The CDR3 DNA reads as TGTGCCATCACCGGCACGTGGAACACCATATATTTT. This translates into CAITGTWNTIYF.

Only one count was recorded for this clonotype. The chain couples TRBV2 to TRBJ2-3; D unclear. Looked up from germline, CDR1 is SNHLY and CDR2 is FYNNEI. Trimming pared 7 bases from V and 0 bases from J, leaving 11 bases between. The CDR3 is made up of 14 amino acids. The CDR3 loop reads CASKVGASTDTQYF. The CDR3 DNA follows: TGTGCCAGCAAAGTCGGAGCTAGCACAGATACGCAGTATTTT.

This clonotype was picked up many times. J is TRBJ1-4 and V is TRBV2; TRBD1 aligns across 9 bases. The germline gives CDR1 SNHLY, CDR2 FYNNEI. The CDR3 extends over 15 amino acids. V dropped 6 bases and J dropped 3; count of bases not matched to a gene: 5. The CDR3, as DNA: TGTGCCAGCAGGAACCGGGACAGGGCTAATGAAAAACTGTTTTTT. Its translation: CASRNRDRANEKLFF.

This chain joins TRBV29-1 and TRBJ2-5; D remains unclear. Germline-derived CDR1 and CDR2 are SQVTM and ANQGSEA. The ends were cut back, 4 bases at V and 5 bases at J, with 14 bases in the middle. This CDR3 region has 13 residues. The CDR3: CSVGAAPVETQYF. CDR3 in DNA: TGCAGCGTTGGGGCGGCCCCCGTGGAGACCCAGTACTTC. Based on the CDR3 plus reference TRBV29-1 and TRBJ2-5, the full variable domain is SAVISQKPSRDICQRGTSLTIQCQVDSQVTMMFWYRQQPGQSLTLIATANQGSEATYESGFVIDKFPISRPNLTFSTLTVSNMSPEDSSIYLCSVGAAPVETQYFGPGTRLLVL.

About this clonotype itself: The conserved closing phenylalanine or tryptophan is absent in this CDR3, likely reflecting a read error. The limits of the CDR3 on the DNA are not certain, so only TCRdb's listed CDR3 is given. CDR3 residues: CASSLASGQGI. The chain employs TRBV7-2 and TRBJ2-2; TRBD1 is taken as the D call from the table, unchecked against the DNA. CDR1 SGHTA and CDR2 FQGNSA come from the germline V gene. The CDR3 is 11 residues long, ends included.

For the CDR3, the DNA is TGTGCCAGCAGCTTCGACAGGAGCAGTGGCTACACCTTC. Translated, it gives CASSFDRSSGYTF. The chain employs TRBV7-9 and TRBJ1-2, with D perhaps matching TRBD1 (6 bases). This CDR3 is 13 amino acids long. V dropped 3 bases and J dropped 7 bases, with 12 bases sitting between them. The germline CDR1 and CDR2 sequences are SEHNR and FQNEAQ (reference sequence). The full variable domain, its missing parts supplied by reference TRBV7-9 and TRBJ1-2, is DTGVSQNPRHKITKRGQNVTFRCDPISEHNRLYWYRQTLGQGPEFLTYFQNEAQLEKSRLLSDRFSAERPKGSFSTLEIQRTEQGDSAMYLCASSFDRSSGYTFGSGTRLTVV.

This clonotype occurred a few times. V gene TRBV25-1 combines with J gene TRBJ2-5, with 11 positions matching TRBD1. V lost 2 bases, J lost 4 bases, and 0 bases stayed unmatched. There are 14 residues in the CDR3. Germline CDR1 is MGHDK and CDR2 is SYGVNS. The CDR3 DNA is TGTGCCAGCAGTGAAGGGACAGGGGGAGAGACCCAGTACTTC. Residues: CASSEGTGGETQYF.

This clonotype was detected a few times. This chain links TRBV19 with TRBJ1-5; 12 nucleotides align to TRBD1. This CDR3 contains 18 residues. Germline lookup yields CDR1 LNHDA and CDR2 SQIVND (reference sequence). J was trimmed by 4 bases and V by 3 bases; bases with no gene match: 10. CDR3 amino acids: CASSIGRDRGRGNQPQHF. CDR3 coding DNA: TGTGCCAGTAGTATTGGAAGGGACAGGGGGCGAGGGAATCAGCCCCAGCATTTT.

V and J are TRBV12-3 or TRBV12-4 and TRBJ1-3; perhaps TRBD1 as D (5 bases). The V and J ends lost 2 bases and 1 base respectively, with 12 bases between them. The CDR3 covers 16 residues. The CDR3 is CASSLHSAGSGNTIYF. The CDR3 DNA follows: TGTGCCAGCAGTTTACATTCGGCAGGGTCTGGAAACACCATATATTTT.

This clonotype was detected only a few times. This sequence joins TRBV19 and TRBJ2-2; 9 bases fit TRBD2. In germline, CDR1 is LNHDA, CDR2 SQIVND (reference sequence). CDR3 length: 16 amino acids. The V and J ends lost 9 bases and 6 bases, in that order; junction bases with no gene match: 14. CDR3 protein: CASSSVAGGPSGELFF. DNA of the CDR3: TGTGCCAGCAGCTCCGTGGCGGGGGGGCCTTCCGGGGAGCTGTTTTTT. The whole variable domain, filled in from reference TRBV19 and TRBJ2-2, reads DGGITQSPKYLFRKEGQNVTLSCEQNLNHDAMYWYRQDPGQGLRLIYYSQIVNDFQKGDIAEGYSVSREKKESFPLTVTSAQKNPTAFYLCASSSVAGGPSGELFFGEGSRLTVL.

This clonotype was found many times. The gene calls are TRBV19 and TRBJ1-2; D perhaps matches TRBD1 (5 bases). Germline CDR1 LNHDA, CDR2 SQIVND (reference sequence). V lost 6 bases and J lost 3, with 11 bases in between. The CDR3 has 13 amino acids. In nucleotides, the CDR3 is TGTGCCAGTAGCCCCGACAGCGACTATGGCTACACCTTC. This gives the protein CASSPDSDYGYTF.

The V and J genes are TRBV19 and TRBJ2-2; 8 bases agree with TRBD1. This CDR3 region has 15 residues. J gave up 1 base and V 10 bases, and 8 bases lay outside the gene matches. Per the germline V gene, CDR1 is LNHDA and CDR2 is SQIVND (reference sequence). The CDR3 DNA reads TGTGCCACTAAGGACAGGGCAAAGAACACCGGGGAGCTGTTTTTT. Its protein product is CATKDRAKNTGELFF.

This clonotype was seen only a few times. The CDR3 protein is CASSLDRGRRYTEAFF. The CDR3 DNA is TGTGCCAGCAGCTTGGACAGGGGGCGCCGGTACACTGAAGCTTTCTTT. V gene TRBV2 combines with J gene TRBJ1-1; TRBD1 matches 11 bases. V lost 6 bases, J lost 3 bases, and 9 bases stayed unmatched. The germline V gene encodes CDR1 SNHLY and CDR2 FYNNEI. There are 16 residues in the CDR3.

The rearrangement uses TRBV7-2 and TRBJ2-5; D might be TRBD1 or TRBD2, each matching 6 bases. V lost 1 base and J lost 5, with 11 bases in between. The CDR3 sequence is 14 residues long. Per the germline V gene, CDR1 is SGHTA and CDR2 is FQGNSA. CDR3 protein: CASSLGGAVETQYF. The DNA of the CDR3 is TGTGCCAGCAGCTTAGGGGGGGCAGTGGAGACCCAGTACTTC.

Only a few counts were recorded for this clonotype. This CDR3 reads CASSSEPSLSYEQYF. CDR3 coding DNA: TGTGCCAGCAGTTCCGAACCATCCCTCTCCTACGAGCAGTACTTC. The rearrangement uses TRBV6-5 and TRBJ2-7; D uncertain. There are 15 residues in the CDR3. With 4 bases removed from V and 0 bases from J, the gap between germline ends came to 13 bases. Germline assignment: CDR1 MNHEY and CDR2 SVGAGI.

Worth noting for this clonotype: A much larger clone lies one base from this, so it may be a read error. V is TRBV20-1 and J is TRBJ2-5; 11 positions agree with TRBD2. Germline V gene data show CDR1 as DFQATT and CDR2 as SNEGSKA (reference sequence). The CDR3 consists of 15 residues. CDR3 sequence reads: CSARNSGGAQGTQYF. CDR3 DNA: TGCAGTGCTAGGAATAGCGGGGGGGCCCAAGGGACCCAGTACTTC.

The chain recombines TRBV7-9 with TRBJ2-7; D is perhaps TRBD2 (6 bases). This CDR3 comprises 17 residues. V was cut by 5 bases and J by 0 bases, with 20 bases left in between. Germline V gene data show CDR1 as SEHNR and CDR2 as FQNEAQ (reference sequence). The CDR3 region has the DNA TGTGCCAGCAGCCCATTTGGGGGACTCCAATACTCCTACGAGCAGTACTTC. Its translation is CASSPFGGLQYSYEQYF.

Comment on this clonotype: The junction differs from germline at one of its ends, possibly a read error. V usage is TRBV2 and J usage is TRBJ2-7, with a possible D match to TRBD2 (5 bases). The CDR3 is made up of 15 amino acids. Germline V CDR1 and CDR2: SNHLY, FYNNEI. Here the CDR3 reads CASSEAPASSHEQSF. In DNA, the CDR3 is TGTGCCAGCAGTGAAGCCCCCGCTAGCTCCCATGAGCAGTCCTTC.

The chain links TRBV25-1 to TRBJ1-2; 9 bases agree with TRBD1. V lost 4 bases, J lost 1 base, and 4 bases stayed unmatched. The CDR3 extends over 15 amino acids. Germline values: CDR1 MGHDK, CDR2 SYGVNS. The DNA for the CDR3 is TGTGCCAGCAGTGGAGGGACAGGGAATAACTATGGCTACACCTTC. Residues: CASSGGTGNNYGYTF.

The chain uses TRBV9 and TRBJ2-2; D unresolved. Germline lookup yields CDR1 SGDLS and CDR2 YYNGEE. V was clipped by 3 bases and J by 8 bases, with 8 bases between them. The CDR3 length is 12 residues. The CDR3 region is CASSAKRGELFF. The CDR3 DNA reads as TGTGCCAGCAGCGCGAAAAGGGGGGAGCTGTTTTTT.

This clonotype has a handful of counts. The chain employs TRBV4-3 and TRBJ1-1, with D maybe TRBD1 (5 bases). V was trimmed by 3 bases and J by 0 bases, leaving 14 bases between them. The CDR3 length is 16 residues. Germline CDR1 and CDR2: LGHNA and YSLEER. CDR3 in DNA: TGCGCCAGCAGCCACTACCTCGGGACTCTGAACACTGAAGCTTTCTTT. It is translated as CASSHYLGTLNTEAFF.